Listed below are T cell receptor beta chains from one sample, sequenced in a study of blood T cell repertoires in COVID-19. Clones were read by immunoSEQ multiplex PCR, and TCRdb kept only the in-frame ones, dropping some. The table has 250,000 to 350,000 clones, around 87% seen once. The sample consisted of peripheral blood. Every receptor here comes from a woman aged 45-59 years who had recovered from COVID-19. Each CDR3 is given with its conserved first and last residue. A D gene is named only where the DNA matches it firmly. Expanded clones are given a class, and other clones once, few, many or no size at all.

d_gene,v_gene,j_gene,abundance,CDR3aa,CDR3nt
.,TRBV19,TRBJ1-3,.,CASWQNSRSGNTIYF,TGTGCCAGCTGGCAGAACAGTAGGTCTGGAAACACCATATATTTT
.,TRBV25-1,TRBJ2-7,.,CASSNSYEQYF,TGTGCCAGCAGCAACAGCTACGAGCAGTACTTC
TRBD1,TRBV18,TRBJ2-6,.,CASSPQGAGANVLTF,TGTGCCAGCTCACCTCAGGGGGCTGGGGCCAACGTCCTGACTTTC
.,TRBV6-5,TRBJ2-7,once,CASSYNRKYEQYF,TGTGCCAGCAGTTACAACAGGAAATACGAGCAGTACTTC
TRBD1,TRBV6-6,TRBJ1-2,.,CASSYTDRGYGYTF,TGTGCCAGCAGTTACACGGACAGGGGCTATGGCTACACCTTC
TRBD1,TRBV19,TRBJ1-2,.,CAVQGANYGYTF,TGTGCCGTACAGGGGGCAAACTATGGCTACACCTTC
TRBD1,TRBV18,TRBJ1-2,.,CASSLRDRGDGYTF,TGTGCCAGCTCACTCCGGGACAGGGGGGATGGCTACACCTTC
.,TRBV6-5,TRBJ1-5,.,CASSPLFGVGQPQHF,TGTGCCAGCAGTCCCCTTTTCGGGGTTGGTCAGCCCCAGCATTTT
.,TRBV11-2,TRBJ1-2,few,CASSSLQGSGYGYTF,TGTGCCAGCAGCTCCCTTCAGGGGTCAGGCTATGGCTACACCTTC
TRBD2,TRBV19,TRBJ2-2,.,CASSSPAGAGELFF,TGTGCCAGTAGTTCGCCAGCGGGAGCCGGGGAGCTGTTTTTT
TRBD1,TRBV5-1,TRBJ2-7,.,CASSLETGGIHEQYF,TGCGCCAGCAGCTTGGAGACAGGGGGTATCCACGAGCAGTACTTC
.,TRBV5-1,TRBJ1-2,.,CASSLGQGKGGYTF,TGCGCCAGCAGCTTAGGGCAGGGGAAAGGTGGCTACACCTTC
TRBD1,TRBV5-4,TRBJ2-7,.,CASSTKTGSSYEQYF,TGTGCCAGCAGCACCAAGACAGGGAGCTCCTACGAGCAGTACTTC
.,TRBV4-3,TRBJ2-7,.,CASSQDPRGYEQYF,TGCGCCAGCAGCCAGGACCCCAGGGGCTACGAGCAGTACTTC
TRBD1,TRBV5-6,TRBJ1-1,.,CASSNDKTGWWNTEAFF,TGTGCCAGCAGCAACGATAAGACAGGGTGGTGGAACACTGAAGCTTTCTTT
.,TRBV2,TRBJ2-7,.,CASSEAVWAGPQIYEQYF,TGTGCCAGCAGTGAAGCGGTGTGGGCAGGGCCCCAAATCTACGAGCAGTACTTC
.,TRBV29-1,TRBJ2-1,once,CSVEGGTGYNEQFF,TGCAGCGTTGAGGGAGGGACAGGCTACAATGAGCAGTTCTTC
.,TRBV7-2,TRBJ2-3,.,CASSLVPTRTDTQYF,TGTGCCAGCAGCTTAGTACCGACTAGAACAGATACGCAGTATTTT
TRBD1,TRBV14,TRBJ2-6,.,CASSQGRQGSYLANVLTF,TGTGCCAGCAGCCAAGGACGACAGGGATCCTACTTAGCCAACGTCCTGACTTTC
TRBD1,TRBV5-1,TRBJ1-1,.,CASTPTGRNTEAFF,TGCGCCAGCACCCCGACAGGGAGAAACACTGAAGCTTTCTTT
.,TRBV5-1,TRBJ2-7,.,CASSLDWNRVFEQYF,TGCGCCAGCAGCTTGGACTGGAACCGGGTGTTCGAGCAGTACTTC
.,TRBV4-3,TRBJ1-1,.,CASSQGVGYTEAFF,TGCGCCAGCAGCCAAGGGGTCGGGTACACTGAAGCTTTCTTT
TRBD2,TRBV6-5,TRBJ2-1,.,CASRAGIYNEQFF,TGTGCCAGCAGAGCGGGGATCTACAATGAGCAGTTCTTC
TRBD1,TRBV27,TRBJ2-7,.,CASSTLKLTGGSYEQYF,TGTGCCAGCAGTACACTGAAGCTCACAGGGGGTTCCTACGAGCAGTACTTC
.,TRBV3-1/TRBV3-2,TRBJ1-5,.,CASSQDRGDQPQHF,TGTGCCAGCAGCCAAGACAGGGGCGATCAGCCCCAGCATTTT
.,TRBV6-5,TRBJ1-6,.,CASNFGGRNSPLHF,TGTGCCAGCAATTTCGGAGGACGTAATTCACCCCTCCACTTT
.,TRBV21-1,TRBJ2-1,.,CASSKFPSGRQTYNEQFF,TGTGCCAGCAGCAAATTTCCTAGCGGGAGGCAAACTTACAATGAGCAGTTCTTC
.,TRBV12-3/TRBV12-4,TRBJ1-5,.,CASSLQGMAQHF,TGTGCCAGCAGTTTACAGGGAATGGCCCAGCATTTT
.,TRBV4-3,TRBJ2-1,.,CASSQVTLERNEQFF,TGCGCCAGCAGCCAAGTGACCTTGGAGCGCAATGAGCAGTTCTTC
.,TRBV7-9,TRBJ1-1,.,CAERGALGTEAFF,TGTGCCGAGCGGGGGGCCTTAGGTACTGAAGCTTTCTTT
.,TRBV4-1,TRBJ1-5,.,CASSQVGEGNQPQHF,TGCGCCAGCAGCCAAGTGGGAGAAGGCAATCAGCCCCAGCATTTT
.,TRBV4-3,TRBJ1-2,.,CASSQNRDSPYGYTF,TGCGCCAGCAGCCAAAACCGGGACTCACCCTATGGCTACACCTTC
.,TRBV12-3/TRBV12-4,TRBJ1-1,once,CASRDTGTLEAFF,TGTGCCAGCAGAGATACAGGGACCCTTGAAGCTTTCTTT
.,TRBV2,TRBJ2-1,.,CASILEQGRHNEQFF,TGTGCCAGCATTTTAGAACAGGGCAGGCACAATGAGCAGTTCTTC
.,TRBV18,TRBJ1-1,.,CASSPGQFNTEAFF,TGTGCCAGCTCCCCAGGACAGTTCAACACTGAAGCTTTCTTT
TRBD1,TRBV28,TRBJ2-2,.,CASSLFRGLNTGELFF,TGTGCCAGCAGTTTATTTAGGGGGCTCAACACCGGGGAGCTGTTTTTT
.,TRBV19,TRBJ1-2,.,CASREGVWNGYTF,TGTGCCAGTAGGGAGGGAGTGTGGAATGGCTACACCTTC
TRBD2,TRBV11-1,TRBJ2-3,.,CASSTGGRGRTQYF,TGTGCCAGCTCTACGGGGGGGCGAGGTCGTACGCAGTATTTT
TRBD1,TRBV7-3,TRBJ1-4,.,CASSLSGTAHEKLFF,TGTGCCAGCAGCTTATCCGGGACAGCCCATGAAAAACTGTTTTTT
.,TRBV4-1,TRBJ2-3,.,CASSQQGTDTQYF,TGCGCCAGCAGCCAACAGGGCACAGATACGCAGTATTTT
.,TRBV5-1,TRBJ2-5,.,CASSLTGQQETQYF,TGCGCCAGCAGCTTGACCGGACAGCAAGAGACCCAGTACTTC
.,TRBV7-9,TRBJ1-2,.,CASSLVQGPYGYTF,TGTGCCAGCAGCTTAGTACAGGGTCCCTATGGCTACACCTTC
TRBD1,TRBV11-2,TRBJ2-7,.,CASSPHQVRQGYEQYF,TGTGCCAGCAGCCCACATCAAGTAAGACAGGGCTACGAGCAGTACTTC
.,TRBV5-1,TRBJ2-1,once,CASSLDSGANEQFF,TGCGCCAGCAGCTTGGATTCTGGGGCGAATGAGCAGTTCTTC
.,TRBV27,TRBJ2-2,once,CASSLGRGPTGELFF,TGTGCCAGCAGTCTGGGGCGGGGACCCACCGGGGAGCTGTTTTTT
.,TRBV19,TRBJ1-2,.,CASSRTEYGYTF,TGTGCCAGTAGTAGGACAGAATATGGCTACACCTTC
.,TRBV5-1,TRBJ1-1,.,CASSANGAGGTEAFF,TGCGCCAGCAGCGCCAACGGCGCGGGCGGAACTGAAGCTTTCTTT
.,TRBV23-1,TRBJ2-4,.,CASSSYGQDIQYF,TGCGCCAGCAGTTCCTACGGCCAGGACATTCAGTACTTC
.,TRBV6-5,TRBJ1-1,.,CASSRPGMVRTEAFF,TGTGCCAGCAGTCGGCCAGGGATGGTTAGGACTGAAGCTTTCTTT
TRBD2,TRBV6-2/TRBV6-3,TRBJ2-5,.,CASSPLRSGGAYQETQYF,TGTGCCAGCAGTCCCCTTCGTAGCGGGGGGGCGTACCAAGAGACCCAGTACTTC
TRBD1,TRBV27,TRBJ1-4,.,CASSYDRGGIEKLFF,TGTGCCAGCAGTTACGACAGGGGAGGAATTGAAAAACTGTTTTTT
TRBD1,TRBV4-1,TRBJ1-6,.,CASSLEGQRIGSPLHF,TGCGCCAGCAGCCTAGAGGGACAGCGGATTGGGTCACCCCTCCACTTT
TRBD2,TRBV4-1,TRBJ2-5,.,CASSHPGLAGGPDRETQYF,TGCGCCAGCAGCCATCCCGGACTAGCGGGAGGGCCGGACCGAGAGACCCAGTACTTC
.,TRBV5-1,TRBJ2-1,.,CASSGSAYNEQFF,TGCGCCAGCAGTGGTAGCGCCTACAATGAGCAGTTCTTC
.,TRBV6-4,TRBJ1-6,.,CASSREGVRNSPLHF,TGTGCCAGCAGCCGGGAGGGAGTTCGGAATTCACCCCTCCACTTT
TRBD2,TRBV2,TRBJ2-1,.,CAARGFYGGGYTYNEQFF,TGTGCCGCACGGGGATTTTATGGCGGGGGGTACACCTACAATGAGCAGTTCTTC